The 18 T cell receptor beta chains given below trace back to one sample, sequenced in a study of sequential checkpoint blockade in melanoma. Regarding treatment: randomized to nivolumab then ipilimumab (arm A) or the reverse (arm B). Produced via immunoSEQ multiplex PCR; TCRdb's table is partial and in-frame only. The table lists thousands of clones, about a quarter of them singletons. The source was tumor tissue (inferred from file names), collected from a patient given nivolumab and ipilimumab in sequence. The receptors shown here come from a human donor with melanoma.

This clone was observed a few times. This sequence joins TRBV29-1 and TRBJ2-7, with unresolved D. Germline CDR1 and CDR2: SQVTM and ANQGSEA. The CDR3 extends over 12 amino acids. V was pared by 5 bases and J by 2 bases, with 10 bases between. The CDR3, as DNA: TGCAGCGTTCGAGACGGAACCTACGAGCAGTACTTC. It translates to CSVRDGTYEQYF.

This clone was observed many times. V gene TRBV11-3 combines with J gene TRBJ2-5; a weak D match, TRBD2 (5 bases). CDR1 SGHNT and CDR2 YENEEA come from the germline V gene. The CDR3 is made up of 15 amino acids. Trimming stripped 6 bases from V and 1 base from J, with 15 bases between. The CDR3: CASSPGRLAQETQYF. In DNA, the CDR3 is TGTGCCAGCAGTCCAGGACGTCTAGCCCAAGAGACCCAGTACTTC.

The sample holds a few counts of this clone. The chain carries TRBV6-8 and TRBJ2-1; 7 positions match TRBD1. The ends lost 5 bases at V and 5 bases at J; junction bases unmatched: 3. Germline V lookup: CDR1 MNHGY, CDR2 SAAAGT. This CDR3 comprises 13 residues. In DNA, the CDR3 is TGTGCCAGCAGTGACAGGGACCACAATGAGCAGTTCTTC. The encoded protein is CASSDRDHNEQFF.

The table lists this clone with a count of one. CDR3: CASSGGDRGPEKLFF. The CDR3 nucleotides are TGCGCCAGCAGCGGGGGAGACAGGGGGCCTGAAAAACTGTTTTTT. The J gene is TRBJ1-4, the V gene TRBV5-1; TRBD1 matches at 10 bases. The CDR3 is made up of 15 amino acids. Per germline, CDR1 SGHRS and CDR2 YFSETQ. J was trimmed by 7 bases and V by 4 bases; bases with no gene match: 7.

This clone showed up just once. The rearrangement links TRBV19 to TRBJ1-1, with a possible D match to TRBD1 (5 bases). Germline V CDR1 and CDR2: LNHDA, SQIVND (reference sequence). The CDR3 is 15 amino acids. The ends were cut back, 3 bases at V and 11 bases at J, with 22 bases in the middle. For the CDR3, the DNA is TGTGCCAGTAGTATCGGCCAAACTACTCGGGGGAGGGCTTTCTTT. This encodes CASSIGQTTRGRAFF.

This clone was counted between two and nine times. The V gene is TRBV6-8, the J gene TRBJ2-3; a weak D match, TRBD2 (6 bases). The germline gives CDR1 MNHGY, CDR2 SAAAGT. V dropped 10 bases and J dropped 1 base, with 15 bases sitting between them. The length of the CDR3 is 14 residues. The CDR3 loop reads CAITPGVGTDTQYF. CDR3 DNA: TGTGCCATCACCCCGGGGGTCGGCACAGATACGCAGTATTTT.

By share, this clone counts as medium-sized. The chain carries TRBV30 and TRBJ2-7, with D possibly matching TRBD2 (6 bases). This CDR3 has 14 amino acids. Germline-derived CDR1 and CDR2 are GTSNPN and SVGIG (reference sequence). The ends were cut back, 4 bases at V and 2 bases at J, with 15 bases in the middle. The CDR3 DNA is TGTGCCTGGAATCCGGGACTCGGCACCTACGAGCAGTACTTC. It encodes CAWNPGLGTYEQYF.

This chain links TRBV18 with TRBJ1-1; maybe TRBD1 (5 bases). Trimming took 6 bases from V and 5 from J, leaving 19 bases between them. The CDR3 covers 15 residues. Looked up from germline, CDR1 is KGHSH and CDR2 is LQKENI. As DNA, the CDR3 is TGTGCCAGCTCCAGGGAAGGGAATGGGGGGACTGAAGCTTTCTTT. This translates into CASSREGNGGTEAFF.

This clone was detected ten times or more. The chain combines TRBV11-3 with TRBJ1-3; TRBD1 is a possible D gene (5 bases). The V gene's germline CDR1 is SGHNT and CDR2 YENEEA. CDR3 size: 15 residues. V lost 4 bases to trimming and J lost 0 bases, with 10 bases between them. CDR3 DNA: TGTGCCAGCAGCTCACAGGTTCGCTCTGGAAACACCATATATTTT. This sequence encodes CASSSQVRSGNTIYF.

This clone showed up many times. V gene TRBV11-3 combines with J gene TRBJ2-3; D gene ambiguous. Germline values: CDR1 SGHNT, CDR2 YENEEA. The CDR3 totals 14 residues. The V gene lost 5 bases and the J gene lost 5 bases, with 14 bases spanning the gap. The CDR3 nucleotides are TGTGCCAGCAGCATCGGCCCTACGGGAGATACGCAGTATTTT. It encodes CASSIGPTGDTQYF. Using reference TRBV11-3 and TRBJ2-3 for the parts outside the CDR3, the full variable domain is EAGVVQSPRYKIIEKKQPVAFWCNPISGHNTLYWYLQNLGQGPELLIRYENEEAVDDSQLPKDRFSAERLKGVDSTLKIQPAELGDSAVYLCASSIGPTGDTQYFGPGTRLTVL.

The genes are TRBV29-1 and TRBJ2-3; 10 bases line up with TRBD2. From germline, CDR1 is SQVTM and CDR2 ANQGSEA. Trimming removed 6 bases from V and 4 bases from J; junction bases left unmatched: 7. This CDR3 has 14 residues. This CDR3 is CSVGAGGPSDTQYF. The CDR3 DNA reads as TGCAGCGTGGGAGCGGGGGGGCCGTCAGATACGCAGTATTTT.

This clone showed up just a few times. The chain combines TRBV11-3 with TRBJ2-6; D is possibly TRBD2 (6 bases). V gave up 8 bases and J gave up 2 bases, with 10 bases separating them. The CDR3 extends over 14 amino acids. From germline, CDR1 is SGHNT and CDR2 YENEEA. The CDR3: CASGRTTGANVLTF. The CDR3 DNA reads TGTGCCAGCGGCCGGACTACTGGGGCCAACGTCCTGACTTTC.

This clone is medium-sized in the sample. V usage is TRBV6-8 and J usage is TRBJ2-5, with 11 bases that match TRBD2. V lost 2 bases to trimming and J lost 4 bases; unmatched junction nucleotides: 6. This CDR3 comprises 16 residues. Germline assignment: CDR1 MNHGY and CDR2 SAAAGT. DNA for the CDR3: TGTGCCAGCAGTTACGAAGGAACTAGCGGGGGAGAGACCCAGTACTTC. This encodes CASSYEGTSGGETQYF.

The sample holds a few counts of this clone. The gene calls are TRBV11-3 and TRBJ2-3; 10 nucleotides line up with TRBD1. The CDR3 is made up of 14 amino acids. Unmatched junction bases numbered 5, after V lost 5 bases and J lost 6 bases. Germline V gene lookup returns CDR1 SGHNT and CDR2 YENEEA. DNA for the CDR3: TGTGCCAGCAGCGATCGACAGGGGGCGGATACGCAGTATTTT. Translated, it gives CASSDRQGADTQYF.

This clone was seen more than once but under ten times. The V call is TRBV9, the J call TRBJ2-1; D gene unclear. Deletions cut 5 bases from V and 8 bases from J, with 17 bases between. CDR3 size: 14 residues. Germline values: CDR1 SGDLS, CDR2 YYNGEE. The CDR3 nucleotides read TGTGCCAGCAGTGAAAGATTGGCCCAGTATGAGCAGTTCTTC. Encoded protein: CASSERLAQYEQFF.

There are a few counts of this clone. The V call is TRBV4-1, the J call TRBJ2-3, with D hard to call. This CDR3 spans 12 amino acids. V was trimmed by 5 bases and J by 8 bases, leaving 11 bases between them. Per the germline V gene, CDR1 is MGHRA and CDR2 is YSYEKL. The DNA of the CDR3 is TGCGCCAGCAGCTTGTCAGGATCTACGCAGTATTTT. Its protein product is CASSLSGSTQYF.

This clone has at least ten counts. The chain couples TRBV11-3 to TRBJ2-6, with unresolved D. The CDR3 covers 16 residues. Trimming pared 6 bases from V and 1 base from J, leaving 13 bases between. Germline V lookup: CDR1 SGHNT, CDR2 YENEEA. The CDR3 coding sequence is TGTGCCAGCAGGGCTTACACCTTTTCTGGGGCCAACGTCCTGACTTTC. Its translation: CASRAYTFSGANVLTF.

The table lists this clone with a few counts. The J gene is TRBJ1-3, the V gene TRBV6-8; no clear D gene. Trimming removed 10 bases from V and 4 bases from J, with 14 bases in between. CDR1 is MNHGY, CDR2 SAAAGT, per germline. The CDR3 has 13 amino acids. Here the CDR3 DNA reads TGTGCCATCAAGGATTTAGTAGGAAACACCATATATTTT. The encoded protein is CAIKDLVGNTIYF.